This T cell receptor beta chain was sequenced for a study of shared clonotypes between healthy human individuals. Turning to the study itself: Donors had three CD4 naive, three CD4 memory, two CD8 naive and one CD8 memory plate apiece.

Notes on the study in general: The rarefaction results pointed to incomplete sorted-subset sequencing despite large depth. Generation probabilities of non-shared clonotypes were lower (relative to those shared by all four donors).

Trimming stripped 3 bases from V and 3 bases from J, with 11 bases between. Per germline, CDR1 GTSNPN and CDR2 SVGIG (reference sequence). CDR3 size: 13 residues. Methods used by the authors: Sequence data from immunoSEQ were junction-only and lacked quality scores; consequently, filtering differed. The repertoire was sequenced with immunoSEQ multiplex PCR; TCRdb's copy has only in-frame clones and lacks some. That table supplies the V and J calls and clone size; D and trimming were determined from the DNA. The repertoire holds more than 2 million clones, approximately 96% seen once, with 0.13% in the top ten. Concerning this clone itself: Its specificity is unknown.

Sequenced: naive CD4+ T cells sorted from blood. Subset meaning: CD45RA+ positively selected. This TCR derives from a man younger than 30 in good health. The chain employs TRBV30 and TRBJ1-1; maybe TRBD1 (5 bases). CDR3 amino acids: CAWSVKGDTEAFF. For the CDR3, the DNA is TGTGCCTGGAGCGTTAAAGGGGACACTGAAGCTTTCTTT. Combining the CDR3 with reference TRBV30 and TRBJ1-1 gives the whole variable domain SQTIHQWPATLVQPVGSPLSLECTVEGTSNPNLYWYRQAAGRGLQLLFYSVGIGQISSEVPQNLSASRPQDRQFILSSKKLLLSDSGFYLCAWSVKGDTEAFFGQGTRLTVV.